Sequencing of this T cell receptor beta chain was carried out in a study of T cells in Graves' hyperthyroidism and ophthalmopathy. Study-level findings and limits: The model foresaw ophthalmopathy a median approximately 6.1 months prior to onset.

Clinical symptoms, serum thyroxine, TRAb, thyroid ultrasound and orbital computed tomography established diagnosis. Germline CDR1 is KGHDR and CDR2 is SFDVKD. This CDR3 has 17 amino acids. RNA transcripts served as the template for amplifying TCR beta CDR3 regions. First-round RT-PCR with HTBI primers amplified the TCR CDR3 region. TCRdb re-derived calls from the multiplex PCR reads in MiXCR, one entry per CDR3 protein. The data hold hundreds of thousands of distinct CDR3 sequences, with roughly 20% observed a single time. A remark on this clonotype: Its antigen is undetermined.

Input material: blood. The V gene is TRBV24-1, the J gene TRBJ2-1; D ambiguous. The J call is uncertain, as TRBJ2-7 better fits the DNA end. This receptor was obtained from a man aged 25-45 years with Graves' ophthalmopathy. The CDR3 bases are TGTGCCACCAGTGAACCCCAGGACGGCATTCAATCTAATGAGCAGTACTTC. Its protein is CATSEPQDGIQSNEQYF.